The 6 T cell receptor beta chains given below trace back to one sample, sequenced in a study of Graves' ophthalmopathy and Graves' hyperthyroidism. TCR beta CDR3 regions were amplified from RNA transcripts. HTBI-primed first-round RT-PCR preceded second-round multiplex PCR. TCRdb processed the multiplex PCR reads anew with MiXCR; each CDR3 protein has one entry. Altogether about 210,000 distinct CDR3 sequences are present, around 28% being singletons, with the ten largest covering around 10%. The sequenced sample consisted of peripheral blood. Receptor source: a middle-aged man with Graves' ophthalmopathy.

This clonotype appeared many times. The chain joins TRBV6-1 to TRBJ1-3; D is unclear. The germline gives CDR1 MNHNS, CDR2 SASEGT. V dropped 6 bases and J dropped 0 bases, with 9 bases sitting between them. CDR3 size: 14 residues. CDR3 nucleotides: TGTGCCAGCAGGGACGGGTACTCTGGAAACACCATATATTTT. This codes for CASRDGYSGNTIYF.

This chain connects TRBV6-1 to TRBJ1-1; 9 positions match TRBD1. V was pared by 11 bases and J by 1 base, with 8 bases of the junction left unmatched. Germline V lookup: CDR1 MNHNS, CDR2 SASEGT. This CDR3 region has 14 residues. The CDR3 sequence is CAGGTGKKNTEAFF. The CDR3 bases are TGTGCCGGGGGGACAGGGAAAAAGAACACTGAAGCTTTCTTT.

This clonotype was counted many times. The chain employs TRBV12-3 or TRBV12-4 and TRBJ1-5; D is possibly TRBD1 (6 bases). Trimming removed 3 bases at V and 6 bases at J, with 12 bases between. There are 14 residues in the CDR3. The CDR3 nucleotides read TGTGCCAGCAGTTTGGCAGGGGCAGGTCAGCCCCAGCATTTT. Amino acids: CASSLAGAGQPQHF.

This clonotype was picked up many times. The chain combines TRBV6-1 with TRBJ2-7; TRBD2 matches at 9 bases. V shed 6 bases and J 3 bases; nucleotides not matched to a gene: 3. The CDR3 extends over 13 amino acids. CDR1 MNHNS and CDR2 SASEGT come from the germline V gene. In nucleotides, the CDR3 is TGTGCCAGCAGGGGAGCGGGAGGCTACGAGCAGTACTTC. Its translation: CASRGAGGYEQYF.

This clonotype has ten or more counts. The rearrangement links TRBV24-1 to TRBJ1-2, with 7 bases identical to TRBD1. The V and J ends lost 9 bases and 6 bases, in that order; junction bases with no gene match: 6. Germline V lookup: CDR1 KGHDR, CDR2 SFDVKD. The CDR3 covers 12 residues. The CDR3 DNA is TGTGCCACCGCAGGGACAGCTGATGGCTACACCTTC. Translated, it gives CATAGTADGYTF.

This clonotype was recorded many times. The gene calls are TRBV30 and TRBJ2-7; D perhaps matches TRBD2 (7 bases). The CDR3 sequence is 14 residues long. Per the germline V gene, CDR1 is GTSNPN and CDR2 is SVGIG (reference sequence). The V and J ends lost 7 bases and 2 bases respectively, with 18 bases between them. CDR3 loop: CASQGRGRTYEQYF. The DNA of the CDR3 is TGTGCCTCCCAGGGGCGGGGGAGGACCTACGAGCAGTACTTC.